A selection of T cell receptor beta chains follows, all from one sample in a study of OX40 agonist ivuxolimab in advanced cancers. The repertoire was sequenced with immunoSEQ multiplex PCR; TCRdb's copy has only in-frame clones and lacks some. Here the sample spans some 40,000 clones, roughly 90% being singletons. The starting material was CD4+ or CD8+ T cells sorted from blood, obtained in a trial of the OX40 agonist ivuxolimab. The source is an adult with an advanced solid tumor such as melanoma, head and neck, liver or kidney cancer. Both conserved end residues are part of each CDR3. Each record gives: D gene, V gene, CDR3 protein. D genes are given only for firm matches.

.	TRBV6-5	CASMDSQWPQHF
.	TRBV6-5	CASSYSHPSFLFF
.	TRBV5-5	CASSIDLNYGYTF
.	TRBV19	CASQNDKETQYF
.	TRBV9	CASGQPTEAFF
.	TRBV7-9	CASALGEQYF
TRBD2	TRBV6-6	CASKPSGGADNEQFF
.	TRBV28	CASRAPGDTDTQYF
.	TRBV6-5	CALGSSTGELFF
.	TRBV7-6	CASSLAGEQFF
TRBD1	TRBV19	CASSKGTGTYEQYF
TRBD1	TRBV11-2	CASSLDLRTGFYGYTF
.	TRBV7-9	CASSLLLGQPQHF
.	TRBV6-1	CASSATTGQPQHF
.	TRBV9	CASSGGYEEEQYF
.	TRBV7-2	CASSLGQVLPAFF
.	TRBV11-2	CASSLGGAYTF
.	TRBV5-4	CASSLVMPSHCNQPQHF
.	TRBV9	CASSVDQGGTEAFF
.	TRBV4-1	CASSQVNNNEQFF
.	TRBV7-2	CASSFGGNQPQHF
.	TRBV7-9	CASSPPIQGQPETQYF